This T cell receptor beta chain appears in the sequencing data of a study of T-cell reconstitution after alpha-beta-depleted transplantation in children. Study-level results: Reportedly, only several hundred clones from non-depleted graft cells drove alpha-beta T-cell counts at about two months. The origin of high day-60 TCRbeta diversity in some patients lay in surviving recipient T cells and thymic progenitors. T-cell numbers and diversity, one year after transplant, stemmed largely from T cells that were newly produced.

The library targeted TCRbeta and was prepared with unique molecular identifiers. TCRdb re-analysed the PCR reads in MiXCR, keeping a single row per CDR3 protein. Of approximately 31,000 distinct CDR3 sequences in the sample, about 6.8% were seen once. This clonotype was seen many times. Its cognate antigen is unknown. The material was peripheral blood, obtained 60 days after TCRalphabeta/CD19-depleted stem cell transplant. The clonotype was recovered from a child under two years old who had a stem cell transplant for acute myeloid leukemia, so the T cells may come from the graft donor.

The CDR3 spells CATPTANTEAFF. The DNA for the CDR3 is TGTGCCACCCCTACAGCTAACACTGAAGCTTTCTTT. This chain connects TRBV28 to TRBJ1-1; unclear D gene. CDR3 length: 12 amino acids. Germline V gene lookup returns CDR1 MDHEN and CDR2 SYDVKM. With 10 bases removed from V and 2 bases from J, the gap between germline ends came to 11 bases. The full variable domain, in which reference TRBV28 and TRBJ1-1 provide the parts outside the CDR3, is DVKVTQSSRYLVKRTGEKVFLECVQDMDHENMFWYRQDPGLGLRLIYFSYDVKMKEKGDIPEGYSVSREKKERFSLILESASTNQTSMYLCATPTANTEAFFGQGTRLTVV.